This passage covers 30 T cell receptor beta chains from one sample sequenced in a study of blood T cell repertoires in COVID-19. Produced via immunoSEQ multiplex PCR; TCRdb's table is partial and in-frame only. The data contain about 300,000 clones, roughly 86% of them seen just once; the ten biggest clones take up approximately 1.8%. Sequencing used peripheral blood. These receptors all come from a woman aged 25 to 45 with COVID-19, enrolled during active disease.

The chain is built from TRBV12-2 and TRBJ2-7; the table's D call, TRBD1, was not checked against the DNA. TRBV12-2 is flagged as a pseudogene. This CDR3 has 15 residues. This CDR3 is CASRLRDRAGYEQYV. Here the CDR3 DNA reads TGTGCAAGTCGCTTACGGGACAGGGCGGGCTACGAGCAGTACGTC.

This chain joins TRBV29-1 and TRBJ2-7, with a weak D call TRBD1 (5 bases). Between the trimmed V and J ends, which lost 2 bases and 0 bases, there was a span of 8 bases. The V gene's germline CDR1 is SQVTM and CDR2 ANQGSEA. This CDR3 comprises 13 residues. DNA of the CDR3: TGCAGCGTTGAAAGGGGCAGCTCCTACGAGCAGTACTTC. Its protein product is CSVERGSSYEQYF.

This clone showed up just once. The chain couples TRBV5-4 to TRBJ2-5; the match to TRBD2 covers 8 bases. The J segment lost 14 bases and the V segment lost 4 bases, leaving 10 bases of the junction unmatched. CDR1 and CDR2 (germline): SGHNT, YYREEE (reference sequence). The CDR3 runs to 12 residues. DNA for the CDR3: TGTGCCAGCAGCCTGGATAGCGGGGTAGCCTACTTC. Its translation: CASSLDSGVAYF. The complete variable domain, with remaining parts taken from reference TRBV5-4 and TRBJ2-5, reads ETGVTQSPTHLIKTRGQQVTLRCSSQSGHNTVSWYQQALGQGPQFIFQYYREEENGRGNFPPRFSGLQFPNYSSELNVNALELDDSALYLCASSLDSGVAYFGPGTRLLVL.

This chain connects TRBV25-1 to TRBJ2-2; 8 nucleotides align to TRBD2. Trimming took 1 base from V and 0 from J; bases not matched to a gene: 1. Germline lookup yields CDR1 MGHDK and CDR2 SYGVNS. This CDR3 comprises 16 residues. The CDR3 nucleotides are TGTGCCAGCAGTGAATCCGGGGGGGCGAACACCGGGGAGCTGTTTTTT. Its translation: CASSESGGANTGELFF.

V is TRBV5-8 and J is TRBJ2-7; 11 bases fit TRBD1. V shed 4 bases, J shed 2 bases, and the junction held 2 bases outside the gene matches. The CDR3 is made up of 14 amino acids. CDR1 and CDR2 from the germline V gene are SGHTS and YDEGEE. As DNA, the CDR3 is TGTGCCAGCAGCAGGGACAGGGGGGCCTACGAGCAGTACTTC. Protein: CASSRDRGAYEQYF. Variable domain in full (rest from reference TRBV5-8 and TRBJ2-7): EAGVTQSPTHLIKTRGQQATLRCSPISGHTSVYWYQQALGLGLQFLLWYDEGEERNRGNFPPRFSGRQFPNYSSELNVNALELEDSALYLCASSRDRGAYEQYFGPGTRLTVT.

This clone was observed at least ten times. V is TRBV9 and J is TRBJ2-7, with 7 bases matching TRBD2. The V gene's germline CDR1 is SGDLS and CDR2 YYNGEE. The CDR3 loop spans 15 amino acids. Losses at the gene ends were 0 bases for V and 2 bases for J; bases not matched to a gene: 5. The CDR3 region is CASSVAFGGAYEQYF. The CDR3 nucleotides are TGTGCCAGCAGCGTAGCATTTGGGGGGGCCTACGAGCAGTACTTC.

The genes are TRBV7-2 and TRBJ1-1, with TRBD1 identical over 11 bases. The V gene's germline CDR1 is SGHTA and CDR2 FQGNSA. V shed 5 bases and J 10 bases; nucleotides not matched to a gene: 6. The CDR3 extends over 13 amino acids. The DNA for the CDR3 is TGTGCCAGCAGCGAGGACAGGGGGCTTTCAGCTTTCTTT. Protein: CASSEDRGLSAFF. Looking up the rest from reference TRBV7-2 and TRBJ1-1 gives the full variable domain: GAGVSQSPSNKVTEKGKDVELRCDPISGHTALYWYRQSLGQGLEFLIYFQGNSAPDKSGLPSDRFSAERTGGSVSTLTIQRTQQEDSAVYLCASSEDRGLSAFFGQGTRLTVV.

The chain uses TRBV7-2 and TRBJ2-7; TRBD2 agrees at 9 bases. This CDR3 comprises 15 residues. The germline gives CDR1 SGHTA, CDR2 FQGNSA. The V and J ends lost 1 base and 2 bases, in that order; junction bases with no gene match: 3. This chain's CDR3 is CASSLGLAAPYEQYV. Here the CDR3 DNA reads TGTGCCAGCAGCTTAGGACTAGCGGCGCCCTACGAGCAGTACGTC.

The CDR3, as DNA: TGTGCCAGTAGTAAGAGCGGCCGGTCCTACGAGCAGTACTTC. This codes for CASSKSGRSYEQYF. The rearrangement links TRBV19 to TRBJ2-7; weak D call: TRBD2 (5 bases). The length of the CDR3 is 14 residues. The germline V and J ends were trimmed by 4 bases and 1 base, with 11 bases remaining between them. Germline assignment: CDR1 LNHDA and CDR2 SQIVND (reference sequence).

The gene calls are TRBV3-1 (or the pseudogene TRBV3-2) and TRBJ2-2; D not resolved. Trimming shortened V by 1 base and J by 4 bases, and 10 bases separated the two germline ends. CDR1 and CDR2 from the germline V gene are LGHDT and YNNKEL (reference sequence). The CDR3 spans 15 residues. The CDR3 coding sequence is TGTGCCAGCAGCCAAGGAGTAGAGGTCACCGGGGAGCTGTTTTTT. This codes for CASSQGVEVTGELFF.

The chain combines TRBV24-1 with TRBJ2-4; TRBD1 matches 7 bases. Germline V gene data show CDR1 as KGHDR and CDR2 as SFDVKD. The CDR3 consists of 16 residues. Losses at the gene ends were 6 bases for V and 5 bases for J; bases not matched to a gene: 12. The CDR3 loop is CATSINRGDTQNIQYF. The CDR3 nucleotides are TGTGCCACCAGTATTAACAGGGGAGACACACAAAACATTCAGTACTTC.

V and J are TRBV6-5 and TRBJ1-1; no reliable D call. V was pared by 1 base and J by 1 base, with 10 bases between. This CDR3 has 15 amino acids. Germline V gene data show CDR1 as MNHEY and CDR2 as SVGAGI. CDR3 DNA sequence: TGTGCCAGCAGTTACTATGGTAGAGGGAACACTGAAGCTTTCTTT. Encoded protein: CASSYYGRGNTEAFF.

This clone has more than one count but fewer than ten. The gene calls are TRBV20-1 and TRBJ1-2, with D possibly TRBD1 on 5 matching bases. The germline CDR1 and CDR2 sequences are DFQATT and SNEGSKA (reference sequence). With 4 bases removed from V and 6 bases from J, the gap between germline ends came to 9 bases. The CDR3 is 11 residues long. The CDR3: CSAITGDGYTF. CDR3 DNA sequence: TGCAGTGCTATTACGGGGGATGGCTACACCTTC.

The CDR3, as DNA: TGTGCCAGCAGCTCGGATCCCGGGACACCTTTAATTTCGGGCTACACCTTC. The encoded protein is CASSSDPGTPLISGYTF. The V and J genes are TRBV6-2 or TRBV6-3 and TRBJ1-2; D possibly corresponds to TRBD1 (6 bases). This CDR3 is built from 17 residues. V was trimmed by 6 bases and J by 8 bases, leaving 28 bases between them. The germline V gene encodes CDR1 MNHEY and CDR2 SVGEGT.

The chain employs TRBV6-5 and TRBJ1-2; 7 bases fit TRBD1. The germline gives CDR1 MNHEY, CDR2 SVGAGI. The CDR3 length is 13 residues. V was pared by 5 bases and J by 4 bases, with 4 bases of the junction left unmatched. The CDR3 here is CASSRTGPYGYTF. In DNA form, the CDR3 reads TGTGCCAGCAGTCGGACAGGCCCCTATGGCTACACCTTC.

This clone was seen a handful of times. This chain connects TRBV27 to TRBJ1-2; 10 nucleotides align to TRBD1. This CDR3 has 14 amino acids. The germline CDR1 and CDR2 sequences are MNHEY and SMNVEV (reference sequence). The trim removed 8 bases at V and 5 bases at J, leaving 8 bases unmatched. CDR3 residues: CASGKGDRGYGYTF. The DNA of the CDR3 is TGTGCCAGCGGGAAAGGGGACAGGGGTTATGGCTACACCTTC.

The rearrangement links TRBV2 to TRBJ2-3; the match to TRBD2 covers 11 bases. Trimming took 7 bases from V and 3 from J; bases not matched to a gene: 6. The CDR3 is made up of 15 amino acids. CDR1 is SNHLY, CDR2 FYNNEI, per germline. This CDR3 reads CASKLLAGATDTQYF. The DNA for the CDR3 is TGTGCCAGCAAGCTACTAGCGGGGGCAACAGATACGCAGTATTTT.

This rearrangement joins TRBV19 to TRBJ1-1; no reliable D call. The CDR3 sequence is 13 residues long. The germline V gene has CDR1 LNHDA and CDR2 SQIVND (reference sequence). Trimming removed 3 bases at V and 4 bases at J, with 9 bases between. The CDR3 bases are TGTGCCAGTAGTATTAGAAGAGGCACTGAAGCTTTCTTT. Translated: CASSIRRGTEAFF.

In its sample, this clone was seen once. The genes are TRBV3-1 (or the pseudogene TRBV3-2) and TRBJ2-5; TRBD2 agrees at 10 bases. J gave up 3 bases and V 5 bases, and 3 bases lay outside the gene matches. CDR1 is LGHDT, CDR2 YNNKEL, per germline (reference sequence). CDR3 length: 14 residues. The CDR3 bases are TGTGCCAGCAGCGCAGCGGGGGGGAAAGAGACCCAGTACTTC. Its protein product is CASSAAGGKETQYF.

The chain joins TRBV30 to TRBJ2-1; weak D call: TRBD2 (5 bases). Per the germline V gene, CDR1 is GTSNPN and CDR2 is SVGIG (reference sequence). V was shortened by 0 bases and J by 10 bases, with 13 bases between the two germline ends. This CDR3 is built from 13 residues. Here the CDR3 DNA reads TGTGCCTGGAGTGTACGTGAGCGCGGGGAGCAGTTCTTC. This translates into CAWSVRERGEQFF.

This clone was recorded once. The CDR3 spells CAIRTSGDTQYF. The CDR3 nucleotides are TGTGCCATCCGGACTAGCGGGGATACGCAGTATTTT. The chain employs TRBV10-3 and TRBJ2-3, with TRBD2 matching over 11 bases. This CDR3 spans 12 amino acids. Trimming removed 8 bases from V and 6 bases from J; junction bases left unmatched: 1. Germline V gene lookup returns CDR1 ENHRY and CDR2 SYGVKD.

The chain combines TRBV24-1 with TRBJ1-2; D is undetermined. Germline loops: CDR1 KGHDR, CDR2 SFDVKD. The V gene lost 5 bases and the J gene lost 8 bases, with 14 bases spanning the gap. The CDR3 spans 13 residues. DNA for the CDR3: TGTGCCACCAGTGTAGGGAGGGATTGGGGCTACACCTTC. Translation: CATSVGRDWGYTF.

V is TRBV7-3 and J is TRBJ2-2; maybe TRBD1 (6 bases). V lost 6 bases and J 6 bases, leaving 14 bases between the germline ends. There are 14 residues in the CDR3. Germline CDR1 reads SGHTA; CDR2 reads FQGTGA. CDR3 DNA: TGTGCCAGCAGGCTGACAGGTCAAGCCGGGGAGCTGTTTTTT. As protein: CASRLTGQAGELFF.

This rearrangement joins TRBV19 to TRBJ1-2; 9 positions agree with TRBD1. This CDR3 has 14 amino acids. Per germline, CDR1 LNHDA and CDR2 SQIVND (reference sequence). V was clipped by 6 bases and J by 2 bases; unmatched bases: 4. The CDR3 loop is CASRGTGWNYGYTF. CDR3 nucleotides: TGTGCCAGTAGGGGGACAGGGTGGAACTATGGCTACACCTTC.

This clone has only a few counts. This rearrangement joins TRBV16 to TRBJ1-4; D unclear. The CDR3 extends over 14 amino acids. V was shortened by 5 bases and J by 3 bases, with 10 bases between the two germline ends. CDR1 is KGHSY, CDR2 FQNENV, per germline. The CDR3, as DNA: TGTGCCAGCAGCGCGACAAGCTCTAATGAAAAACTGTTTTTT. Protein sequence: CASSATSSNEKLFF.

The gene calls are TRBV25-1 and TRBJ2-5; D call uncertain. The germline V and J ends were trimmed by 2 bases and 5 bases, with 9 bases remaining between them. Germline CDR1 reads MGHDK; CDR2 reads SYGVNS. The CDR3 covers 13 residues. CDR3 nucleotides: TGTGCCAGCAGTGAACGCGGTGGGGAGACCCAGTACTTC. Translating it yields CASSERGGETQYF.

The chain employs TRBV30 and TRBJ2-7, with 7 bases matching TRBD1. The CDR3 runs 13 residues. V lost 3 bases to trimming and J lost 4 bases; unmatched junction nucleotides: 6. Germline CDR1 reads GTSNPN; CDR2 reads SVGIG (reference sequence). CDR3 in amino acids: CAWREGGGYEQYF. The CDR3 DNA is TGTGCCTGGAGAGAAGGGGGCGGGTACGAGCAGTACTTC.

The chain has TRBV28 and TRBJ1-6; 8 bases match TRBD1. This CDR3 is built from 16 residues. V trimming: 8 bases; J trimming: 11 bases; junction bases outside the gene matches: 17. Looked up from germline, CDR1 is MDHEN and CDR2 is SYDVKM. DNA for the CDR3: TGTGCCAGCCGTCCCTACTCGACAGGGGTCATACCACCCCTCCACTTT. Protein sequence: CASRPYSTGVIPPLHF. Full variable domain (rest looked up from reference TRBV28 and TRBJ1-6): DVKVTQSSRYLVKRTGEKVFLECVQDMDHENMFWYRQDPGLGLRLIYFSYDVKMKEKGDIPEGYSVSREKKERFSLILESASTNQTSMYLCASRPYSTGVIPPLHFGNGTRLTVT.

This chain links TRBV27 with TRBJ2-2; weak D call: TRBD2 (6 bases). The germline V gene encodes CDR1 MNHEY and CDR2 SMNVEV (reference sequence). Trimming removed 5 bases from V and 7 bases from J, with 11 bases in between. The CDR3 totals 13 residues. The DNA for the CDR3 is TGTGCCAGCAGTGTCCGGGGAGGCGGGGAGCTGTTTTTT. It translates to CASSVRGGGELFF.

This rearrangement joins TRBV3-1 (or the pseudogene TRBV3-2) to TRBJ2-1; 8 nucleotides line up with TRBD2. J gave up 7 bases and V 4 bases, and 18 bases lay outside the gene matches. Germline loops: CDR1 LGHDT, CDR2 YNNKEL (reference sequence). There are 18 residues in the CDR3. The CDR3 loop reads CASSLAGKTGGFRNEQFF. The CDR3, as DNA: TGTGCCAGCAGCCTGGCTGGCAAAACGGGGGGGTTTAGAAATGAGCAGTTCTTC.